Given below is one T cell receptor beta chain in context. No antigen is known for it. The data originate from a study of cytomegalovirus exposure and HLA in healthy donors. About the study: The same platform was used for the 120 validation repertoires and the roughly 640 first-cohort repertoires, a later analysis reported. Study-wide results and caveats: In vitro checks showed that a few CMV-associated chains really do target CMV antigens.

Germline CDR1 is MNHEY and CDR2 is SMNVEV (reference sequence). The CDR3 sequence is 19 residues long. Trimming cost V 7 bases and J 6 bases, with 30 bases left between them. Measured with immunoSEQ multiplex PCR; TCRdb has only the in-frame clones, and not every one. The sample holds roughly 76,000 clones, about 94% seen once. This TCR derives from a man aged 18-30 years in good health and CMV-seropositive. The rearrangement joins TRBV27 to TRBJ2-2; D remains unclear. Sequenced sample: PBMCs. The CDR3 is CASTPWVSAEVGWPGELFF. DNA for the CDR3: TGTGCCAGCACTCCATGGGTGTCGGCCGAGGTTGGGTGGCCCGGGGAGCTGTTTTTT.